This T cell receptor (beta chain) emerged from a study of blood T cell repertoires in COVID-19. CDR1 is SEHNR, CDR2 FQNEAQ, per germline (reference sequence). The CDR3 covers 14 residues. The J segment lost 6 bases and the V segment lost 1 base, leaving 5 bases of the junction unmatched. This table comes from immunoSEQ multiplex PCR, and its TCRdb copy is limited to in-frame clones, with some not included. Of nearly 350,000 clones in the sample, more than 70% are singletons; the top ten hold around 7.9%. Sample: peripheral blood. The chain has TRBV7-9 and TRBJ2-7; 8 bases match TRBD1. The TCR comes from a woman aged 70-85 years with COVID-19, enrolled during active disease. The CDR3: CASSLGMDRAEQYF. For the CDR3, the DNA is TGTGCCAGCAGCTTAGGGATGGACAGGGCCGAGCAGTACTTC.